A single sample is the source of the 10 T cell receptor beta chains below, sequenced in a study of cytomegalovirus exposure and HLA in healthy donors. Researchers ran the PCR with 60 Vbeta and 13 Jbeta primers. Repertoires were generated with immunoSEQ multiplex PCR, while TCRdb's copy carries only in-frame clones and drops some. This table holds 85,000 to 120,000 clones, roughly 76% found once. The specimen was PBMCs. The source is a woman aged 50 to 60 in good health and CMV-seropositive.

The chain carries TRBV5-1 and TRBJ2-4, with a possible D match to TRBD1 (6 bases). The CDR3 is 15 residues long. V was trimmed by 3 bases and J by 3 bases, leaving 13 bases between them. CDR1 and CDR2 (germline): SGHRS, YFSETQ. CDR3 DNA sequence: TGCGCCAGCAGCTCAGGGGACACAGACAAAAACATTCAGTACTTC. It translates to CASSSGDTDKNIQYF.

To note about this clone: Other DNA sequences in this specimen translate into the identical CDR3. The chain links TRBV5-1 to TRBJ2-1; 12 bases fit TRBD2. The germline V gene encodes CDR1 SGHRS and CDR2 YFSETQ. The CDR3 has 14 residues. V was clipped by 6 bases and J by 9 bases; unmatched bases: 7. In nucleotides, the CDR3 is TGCGCCAGCAAGGCTCTAGCGGGGGGGCCTGAGCAGTTCTTC. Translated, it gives CASKALAGGPEQFF.

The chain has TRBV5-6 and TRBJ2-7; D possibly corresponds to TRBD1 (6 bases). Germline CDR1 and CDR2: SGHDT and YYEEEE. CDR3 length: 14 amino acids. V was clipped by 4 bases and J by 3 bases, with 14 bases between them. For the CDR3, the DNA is TGTGCCAGCAGCCGGCAAAACAGGGACTACGAGCAGTACTTC. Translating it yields CASSRQNRDYEQYF. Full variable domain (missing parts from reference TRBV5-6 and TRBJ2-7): DAGVTQSPTHLIKTRGQQVTLRCSPKSGHDTVSWYQQALGQGPQFIFQYYEEEERQRGNFPDRFSGHQFPNYSSELNVNALLLGDSALYLCASSRQNRDYEQYFGPGTRLTVT.

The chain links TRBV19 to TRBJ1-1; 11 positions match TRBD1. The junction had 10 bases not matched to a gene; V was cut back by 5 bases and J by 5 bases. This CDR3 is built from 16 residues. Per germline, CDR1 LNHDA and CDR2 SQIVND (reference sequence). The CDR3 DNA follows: TGTGCCAGTAGTCCCCGACCGGACAGGGGGCTTACTGAAGCTTTCTTT. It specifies CASSPRPDRGLTEAFF.

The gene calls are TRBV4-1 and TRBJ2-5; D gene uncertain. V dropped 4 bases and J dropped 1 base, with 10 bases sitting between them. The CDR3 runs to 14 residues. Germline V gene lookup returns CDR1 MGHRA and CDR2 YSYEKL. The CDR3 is CASSPQQFQETQYF. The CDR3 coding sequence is TGCGCCAGCAGCCCGCAACAGTTCCAAGAGACCCAGTACTTC.

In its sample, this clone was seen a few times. The CDR3 loop reads CASSFPEAGFAEAFF. The CDR3 coding sequence is TGCGCCAGCAGCTTCCCCGAGGCGGGGTTCGCTGAAGCTTTCTTT. This chain joins TRBV5-1 and TRBJ1-1; D ambiguous. The germline V gene has CDR1 SGHRS and CDR2 YFSETQ. This CDR3 has 15 residues. Trimming cost V 2 bases and J 6 bases, with 17 bases left between them.

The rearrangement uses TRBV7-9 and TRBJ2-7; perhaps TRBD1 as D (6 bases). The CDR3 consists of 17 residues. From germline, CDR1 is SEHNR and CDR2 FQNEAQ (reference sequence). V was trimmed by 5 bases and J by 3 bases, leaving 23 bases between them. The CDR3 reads CASSPAPGGQAIYEQYF. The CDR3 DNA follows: TGTGCCAGCAGCCCAGCACCTGGGGGACAAGCAATCTACGAGCAGTACTTC.

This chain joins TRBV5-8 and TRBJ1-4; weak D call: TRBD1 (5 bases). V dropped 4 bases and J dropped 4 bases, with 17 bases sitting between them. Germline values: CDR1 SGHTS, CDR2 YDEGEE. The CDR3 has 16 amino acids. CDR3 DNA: TGTGCCAGCAGCCTCCAGGAGGGGAGATTTAATGAAAAACTGTTTTTT. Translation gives CASSLQEGRFNEKLFF. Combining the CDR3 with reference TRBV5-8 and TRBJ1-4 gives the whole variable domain EAGVTQSPTHLIKTRGQQATLRCSPISGHTSVYWYQQALGLGLQFLLWYDEGEERNRGNFPPRFSGRQFPNYSSELNVNALELEDSALYLCASSLQEGRFNEKLFFGSGTQLSVL.

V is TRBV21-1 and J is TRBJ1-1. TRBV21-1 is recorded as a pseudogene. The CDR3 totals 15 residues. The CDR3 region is CASSARGSGNTEAFF. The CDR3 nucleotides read TGTGCCAGCAGCGCACGGGGATCCGGGAACACTGAAGCTTTCTTT.

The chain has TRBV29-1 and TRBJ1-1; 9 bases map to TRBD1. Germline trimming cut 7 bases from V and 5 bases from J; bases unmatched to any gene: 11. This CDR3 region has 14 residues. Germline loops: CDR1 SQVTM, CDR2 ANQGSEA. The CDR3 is CSAQPTGGVTEAFF. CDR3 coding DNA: TGCAGCGCCCAACCAACAGGGGGCGTTACTGAAGCTTTCTTT. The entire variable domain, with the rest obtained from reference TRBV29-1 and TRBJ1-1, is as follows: SAVISQKPSRDICQRGTSLTIQCQVDSQVTMMFWYRQQPGQSLTLIATANQGSEATYESGFVIDKFPISRPNLTFSTLTVSNMSPEDSSIYLCSAQPTGGVTEAFFGQGTRLTVV.